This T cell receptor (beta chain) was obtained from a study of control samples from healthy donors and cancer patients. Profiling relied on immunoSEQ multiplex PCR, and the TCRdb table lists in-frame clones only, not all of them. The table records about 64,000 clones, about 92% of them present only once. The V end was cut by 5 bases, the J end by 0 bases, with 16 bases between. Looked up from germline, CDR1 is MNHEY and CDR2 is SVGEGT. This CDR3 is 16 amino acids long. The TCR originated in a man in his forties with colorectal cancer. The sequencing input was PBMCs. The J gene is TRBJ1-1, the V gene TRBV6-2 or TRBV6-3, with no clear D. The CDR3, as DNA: TGTGCCAGCAGTGACCCGCCGCGGGGTATGAACACTGAAGCTTTCTTT. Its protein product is CASSDPPRGMNTEAFF.